The T cell receptor (beta chain) under discussion was sequenced for a study of human thymus T cells. V shed 11 bases and J shed 7 bases, with 5 bases lying between them. Germline-derived CDR1 and CDR2 are MRHNA and SNTAGT. The CDR3 consists of 9 residues. Study-level results: Among unrelated individuals, related research reported thymic repertoires that overlapped highly. An apparent bias in V and J gene usage was seen in thymic and blood repertoires.

Data came from immunoSEQ multiplex PCR; TCRdb stores just in-frame clones and leaves some out. The sample holds around 130,000 clones, just under 95% seen once. Regarding this clone: What it binds is not known.

It was from resections taken during corrective heart surgery that the thymus tissue came. This chain uses TRBV6-4 with TRBJ2-2; D unclear. This TCR was sampled from a boy under two years old with a congenital heart defect but otherwise immunologically healthy. The sample taken for sequencing was thymus tissue. The CDR3 protein is CAPCGELFF. Here the CDR3 DNA reads TGTGCCCCATGCGGGGAGCTGTTTTTT.